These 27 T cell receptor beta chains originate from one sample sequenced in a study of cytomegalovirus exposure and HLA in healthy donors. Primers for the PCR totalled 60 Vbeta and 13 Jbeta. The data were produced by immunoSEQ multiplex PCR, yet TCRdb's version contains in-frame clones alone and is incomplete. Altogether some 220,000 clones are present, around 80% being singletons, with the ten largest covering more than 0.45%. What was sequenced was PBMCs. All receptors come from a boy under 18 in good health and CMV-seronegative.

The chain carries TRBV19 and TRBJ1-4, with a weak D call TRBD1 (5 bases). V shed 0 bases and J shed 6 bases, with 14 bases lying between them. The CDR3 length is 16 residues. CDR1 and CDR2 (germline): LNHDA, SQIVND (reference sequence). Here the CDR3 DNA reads TGTGCCAGTAGTATAGATCGGGAGGGGCTGGATGAAAAACTGTTTTTT. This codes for CASSIDREGLDEKLFF.

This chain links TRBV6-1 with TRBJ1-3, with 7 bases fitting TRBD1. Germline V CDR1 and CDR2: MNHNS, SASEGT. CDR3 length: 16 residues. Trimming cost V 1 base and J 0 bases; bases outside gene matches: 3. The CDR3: CASSEVGTDSGNTIYF. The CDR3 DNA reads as TGTGCCAGCAGTGAAGTGGGGACAGACTCTGGAAACACCATATATTTT.

The DNA of the CDR3 is TGTGCCAGCAGTTACGAGGCTAGCGGATTTCAAGAGACCCAGTACTTC. Translating it yields CASSYEASGFQETQYF. The genes are TRBV6-6 and TRBJ2-5; TRBD2 matches at 7 bases. The CDR3 extends over 16 amino acids. The V gene end was trimmed by 2 bases and the J gene end by 2 bases; junction bases not matched to a gene: 8. CDR1 and CDR2 (germline): MNHNY, SVGAGI (reference sequence).

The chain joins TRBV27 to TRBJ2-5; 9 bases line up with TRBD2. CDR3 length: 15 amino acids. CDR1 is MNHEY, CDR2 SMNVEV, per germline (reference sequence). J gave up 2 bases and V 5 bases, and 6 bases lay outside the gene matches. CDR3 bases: TGTGCCAGCAGTGTTAGCGGGAGACCTCAAGAGACCCAGTACTTC. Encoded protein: CASSVSGRPQETQYF.

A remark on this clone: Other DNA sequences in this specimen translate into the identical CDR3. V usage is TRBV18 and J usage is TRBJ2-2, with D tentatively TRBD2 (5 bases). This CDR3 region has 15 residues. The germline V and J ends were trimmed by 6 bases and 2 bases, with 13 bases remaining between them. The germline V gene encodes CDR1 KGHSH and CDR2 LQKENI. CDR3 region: CASSFGLTNTGELFF. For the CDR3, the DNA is TGTGCCAGCTCGTTCGGACTGACAAACACCGGGGAGCTGTTTTTT.

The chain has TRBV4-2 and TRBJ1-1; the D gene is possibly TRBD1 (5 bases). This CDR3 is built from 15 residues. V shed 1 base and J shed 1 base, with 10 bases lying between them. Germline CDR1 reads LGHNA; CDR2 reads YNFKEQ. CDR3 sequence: CASSQGSGQNTEAFF. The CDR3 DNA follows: TGTGCCAGCAGCCAAGGGTCCGGACAGAACACTGAAGCTTTCTTT.

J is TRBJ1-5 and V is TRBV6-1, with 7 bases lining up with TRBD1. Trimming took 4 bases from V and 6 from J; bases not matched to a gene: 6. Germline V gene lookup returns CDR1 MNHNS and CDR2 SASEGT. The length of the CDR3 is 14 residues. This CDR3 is CASSGGQGGQPQHF. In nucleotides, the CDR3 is TGTGCCAGCAGTGGAGGTCAGGGGGGTCAGCCCCAGCATTTT.

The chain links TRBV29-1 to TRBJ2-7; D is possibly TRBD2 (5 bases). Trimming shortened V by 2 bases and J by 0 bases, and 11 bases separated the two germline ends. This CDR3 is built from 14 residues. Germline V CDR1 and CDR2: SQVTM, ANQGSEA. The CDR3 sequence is CSVEPLEVSYEQYF. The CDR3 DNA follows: TGCAGCGTTGAACCCCTGGAGGTCTCCTACGAGCAGTACTTC.

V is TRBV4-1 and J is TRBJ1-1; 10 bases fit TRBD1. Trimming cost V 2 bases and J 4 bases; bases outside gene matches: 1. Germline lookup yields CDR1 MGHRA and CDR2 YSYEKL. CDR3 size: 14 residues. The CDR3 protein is CASSQRTGGTEAFF. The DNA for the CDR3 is TGCGCCAGCAGCCAACGGACAGGGGGCACTGAAGCTTTCTTT.

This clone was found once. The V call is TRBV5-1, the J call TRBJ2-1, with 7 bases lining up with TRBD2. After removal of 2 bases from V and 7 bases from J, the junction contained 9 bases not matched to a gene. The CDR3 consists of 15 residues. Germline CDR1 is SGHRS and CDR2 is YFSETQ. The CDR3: CASSLQAGITNEQFF. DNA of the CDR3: TGCGCCAGCAGCTTACAAGCGGGGATCACAAATGAGCAGTTCTTC.

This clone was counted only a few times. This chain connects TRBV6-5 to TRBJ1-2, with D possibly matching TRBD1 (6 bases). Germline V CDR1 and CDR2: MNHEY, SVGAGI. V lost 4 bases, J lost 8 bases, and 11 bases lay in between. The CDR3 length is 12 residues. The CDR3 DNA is TGTGCCAGCAGTTTCAACAGGGAAGGCTACACCTTC. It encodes CASSFNREGYTF.

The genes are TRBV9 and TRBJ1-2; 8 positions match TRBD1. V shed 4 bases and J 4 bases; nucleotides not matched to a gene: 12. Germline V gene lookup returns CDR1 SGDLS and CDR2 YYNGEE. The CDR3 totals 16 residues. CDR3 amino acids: CASSPWTGPGIYGYTF. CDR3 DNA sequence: TGTGCCAGCAGCCCTTGGACAGGGCCAGGAATCTATGGCTACACCTTC.

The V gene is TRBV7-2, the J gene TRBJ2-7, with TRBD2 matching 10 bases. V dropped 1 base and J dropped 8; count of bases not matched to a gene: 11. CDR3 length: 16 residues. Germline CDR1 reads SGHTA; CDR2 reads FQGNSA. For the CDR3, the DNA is TGTGCCAGCAGCTTAGGGGAGCGGGGGGGCATCTGCAAGCAGTACTTC. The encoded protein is CASSLGERGGICKQYF. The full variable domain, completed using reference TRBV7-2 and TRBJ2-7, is GAGVSQSPSNKVTEKGKDVELRCDPISGHTALYWYRQSLGQGLEFLIYFQGNSAPDKSGLPSDRFSAERTGGSVSTLTIQRTQQEDSAVYLCASSLGERGGICKQYFGPGTRLTVT.

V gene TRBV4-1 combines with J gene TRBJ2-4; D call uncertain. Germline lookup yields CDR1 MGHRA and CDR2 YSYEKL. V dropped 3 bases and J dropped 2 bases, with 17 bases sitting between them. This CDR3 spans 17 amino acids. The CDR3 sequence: CASSQPTRSATKNIQYF. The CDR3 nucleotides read TGCGCCAGCAGCCAGCCGACAAGGTCGGCGACCAAAAACATTCAGTACTTC.

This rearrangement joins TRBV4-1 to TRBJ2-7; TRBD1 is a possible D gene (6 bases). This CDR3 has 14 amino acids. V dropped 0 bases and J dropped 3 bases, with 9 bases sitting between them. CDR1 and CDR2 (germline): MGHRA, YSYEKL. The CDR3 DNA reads TGCGCCAGCAGCCAAGATCCAGGGGACTACGAGCAGTACTTC. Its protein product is CASSQDPGDYEQYF.

This chain's CDR3 is CASSETATFYSNQPQHF. In DNA form, the CDR3 reads TGTGCCAGTAGTGAGACAGCCACATTTTATAGCAATCAGCCCCAGCATTTT. The genes are TRBV19 and TRBJ1-5; D perhaps matches TRBD1 (5 bases). The germline V and J ends were trimmed by 5 bases and 0 bases, with 17 bases remaining between them. CDR3 size: 17 residues. The germline CDR1 and CDR2 sequences are LNHDA and SQIVND (reference sequence).

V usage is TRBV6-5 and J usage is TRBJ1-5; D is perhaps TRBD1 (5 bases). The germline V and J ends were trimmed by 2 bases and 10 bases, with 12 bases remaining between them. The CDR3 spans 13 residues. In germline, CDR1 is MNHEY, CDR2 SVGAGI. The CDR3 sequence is CASSYLRRGPQHF. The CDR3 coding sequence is TGTGCCAGCAGTTACCTTCGGCGGGGCCCCCAGCATTTT.

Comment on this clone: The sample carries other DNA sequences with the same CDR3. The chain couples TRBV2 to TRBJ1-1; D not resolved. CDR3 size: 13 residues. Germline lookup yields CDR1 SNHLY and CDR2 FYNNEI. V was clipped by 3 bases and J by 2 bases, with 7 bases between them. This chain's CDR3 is CASSDRVNTEAFF. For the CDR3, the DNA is TGTGCCAGCAGTGACCGGGTAAACACTGAAGCTTTCTTT.

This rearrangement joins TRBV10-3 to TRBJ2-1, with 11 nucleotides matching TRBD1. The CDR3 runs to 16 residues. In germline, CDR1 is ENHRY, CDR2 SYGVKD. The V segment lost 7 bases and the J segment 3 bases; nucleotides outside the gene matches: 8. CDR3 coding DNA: TGTGCCATCAACACGGCCGGGACAGGGGGCTACAATGAGCAGTTCTTC. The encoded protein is CAINTAGTGGYNEQFF.

The CDR3 is CATSRVRDYEQYF. CDR3 DNA sequence: TGTGCCACCAGCAGAGTCAGGGACTACGAGCAGTACTTC. The rearrangement joins TRBV15 to TRBJ2-7, with a tentative D call TRBD1 (5 bases). V lost 1 base to trimming and J lost 3 bases, with 7 bases between them. Germline V CDR1 and CDR2: LNHNV, YYDKDF (reference sequence). CDR3 length equals 13 residues.

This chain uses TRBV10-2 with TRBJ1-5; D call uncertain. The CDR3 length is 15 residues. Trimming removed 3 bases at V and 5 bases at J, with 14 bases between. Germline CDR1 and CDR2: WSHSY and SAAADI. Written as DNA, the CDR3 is TGCGCCAGCAGTGACGGGTCGACGGGAGATCAGCCCCAGCATTTT. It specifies CASSDGSTGDQPQHF.

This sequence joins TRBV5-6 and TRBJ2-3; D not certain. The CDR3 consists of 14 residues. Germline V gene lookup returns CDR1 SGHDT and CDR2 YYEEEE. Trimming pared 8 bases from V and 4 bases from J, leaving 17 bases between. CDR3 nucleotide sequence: TGTGCCAGTTCACCCGCCGGGTGGGCAGATACGCAGTATTTT. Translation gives CASSPAGWADTQYF.

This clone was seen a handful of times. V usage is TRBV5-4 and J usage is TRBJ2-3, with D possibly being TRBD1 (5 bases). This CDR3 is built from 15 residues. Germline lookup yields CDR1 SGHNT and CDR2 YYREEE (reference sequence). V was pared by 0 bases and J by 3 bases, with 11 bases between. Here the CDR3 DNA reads TGTGCCAGCAGCTTGGGGACCCCAGGGACAGATACGCAGTATTTT. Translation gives CASSLGTPGTDTQYF.

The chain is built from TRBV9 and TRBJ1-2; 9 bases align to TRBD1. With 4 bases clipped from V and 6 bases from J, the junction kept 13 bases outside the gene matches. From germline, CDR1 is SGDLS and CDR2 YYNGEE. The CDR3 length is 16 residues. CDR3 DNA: TGTGCCAGCAGCCCATACGTCAGTACAGGGGGCGATGGCTACACCTTC. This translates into CASSPYVSTGGDGYTF.

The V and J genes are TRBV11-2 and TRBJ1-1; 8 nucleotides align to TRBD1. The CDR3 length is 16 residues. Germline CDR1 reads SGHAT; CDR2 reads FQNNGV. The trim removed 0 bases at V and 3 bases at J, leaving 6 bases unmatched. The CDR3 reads CASSLDPATGDTEAFF. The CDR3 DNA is TGTGCCAGCAGCTTAGACCCCGCGACAGGGGACACTGAAGCTTTCTTT.

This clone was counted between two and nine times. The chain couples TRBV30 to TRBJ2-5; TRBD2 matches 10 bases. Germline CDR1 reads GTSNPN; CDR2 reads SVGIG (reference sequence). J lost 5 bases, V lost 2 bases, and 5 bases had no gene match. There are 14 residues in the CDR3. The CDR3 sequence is CAWSTGLASETQYF. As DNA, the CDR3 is TGTGCCTGGAGTACGGGACTAGCGAGTGAGACCCAGTACTTC. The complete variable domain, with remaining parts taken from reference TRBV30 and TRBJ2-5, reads SQTIHQWPATLVQPVGSPLSLECTVEGTSNPNLYWYRQAAGRGLQLLFYSVGIGQISSEVPQNLSASRPQDRQFILSSKKLLLSDSGFYLCAWSTGLASETQYFGPGTRLLVL.

CDR3 in amino acids: CASSALTDSYGYTF. The CDR3 DNA sequence: TGTGCCAGCAGCGCCCTTACCGACTCCTATGGCTACACCTTC. This sequence joins TRBV7-6 and TRBJ1-2; D unresolved. The CDR3 is 14 amino acids. Trimming took off 5 bases at V and 4 bases at J, with 14 bases between the two ends. Germline V CDR1 and CDR2: SGHVS, FNYEAQ.